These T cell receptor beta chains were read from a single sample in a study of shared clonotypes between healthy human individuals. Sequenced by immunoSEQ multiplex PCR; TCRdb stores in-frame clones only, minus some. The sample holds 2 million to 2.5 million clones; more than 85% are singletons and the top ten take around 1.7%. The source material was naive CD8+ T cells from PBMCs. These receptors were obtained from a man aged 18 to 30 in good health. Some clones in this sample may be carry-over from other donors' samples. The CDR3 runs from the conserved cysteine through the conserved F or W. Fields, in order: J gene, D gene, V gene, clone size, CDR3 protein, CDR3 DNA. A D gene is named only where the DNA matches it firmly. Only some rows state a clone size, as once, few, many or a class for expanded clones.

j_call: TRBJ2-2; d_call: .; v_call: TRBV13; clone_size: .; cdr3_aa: CASSFGQPANTGELFF; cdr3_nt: TGTGCCAGCAGCTTCGGGCAACCTGCGAACACCGGGGAGCTGTTTTTT
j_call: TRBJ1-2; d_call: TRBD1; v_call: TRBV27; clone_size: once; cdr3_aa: CASSYRQGNGYTF; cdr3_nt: TGTGCCAGCAGTTATCGACAGGGCAATGGCTACACCTTC
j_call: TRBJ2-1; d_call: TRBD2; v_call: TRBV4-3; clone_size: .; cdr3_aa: CASRPGLAGAHEQFF; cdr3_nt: TGCGCCAGCAGACCTGGACTAGCGGGAGCCCATGAGCAGTTCTTC
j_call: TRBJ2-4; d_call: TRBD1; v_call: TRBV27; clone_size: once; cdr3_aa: CASSSGQGKAKNIQYF; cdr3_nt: TGTGCCAGCAGTTCGGGACAGGGGAAAGCCAAAAACATTCAGTACTTC
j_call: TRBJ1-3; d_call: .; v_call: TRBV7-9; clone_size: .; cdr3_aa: CASIVPGAGNTIYF; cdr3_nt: TGTGCCAGCATCGTCCCCGGCGCTGGAAACACCATATATTTT
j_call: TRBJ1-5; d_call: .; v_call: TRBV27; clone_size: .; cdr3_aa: CASSETVSQPQHF; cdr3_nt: TGTGCCAGCAGTGAGACAGTATCTCAGCCCCAGCATTTT
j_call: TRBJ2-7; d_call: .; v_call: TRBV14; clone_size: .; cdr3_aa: CASSQDLGGRTNEQYF; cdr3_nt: TGTGCCAGCAGCCAAGATCTGGGGGGGCGTACGAACGAGCAGTACTTC
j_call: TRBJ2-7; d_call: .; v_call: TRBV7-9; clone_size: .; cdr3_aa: CASSLAIHEQYF; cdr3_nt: TGTGCCAGCAGCTTAGCCATCCACGAGCAGTACTTC
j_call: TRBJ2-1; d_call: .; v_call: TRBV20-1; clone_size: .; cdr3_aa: CSAMSTEQFF; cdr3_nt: TGCAGTGCCATGTCGACAGAGCAGTTCTTC
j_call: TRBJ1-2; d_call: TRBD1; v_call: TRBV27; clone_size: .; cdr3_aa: CASSPRTGASYGYTF; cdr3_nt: TGTGCCAGCAGCCCCCGGACAGGGGCGAGCTATGGCTACACCTTC
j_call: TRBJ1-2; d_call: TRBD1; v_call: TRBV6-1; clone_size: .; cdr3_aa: CASSELGTGAGNYGYTF; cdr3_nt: TGTGCCAGCAGTGAACTCGGAACAGGGGCCGGTAACTATGGCTACACCTTC
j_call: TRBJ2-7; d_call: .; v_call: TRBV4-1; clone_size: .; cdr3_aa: CASSQVGLPYEQYF; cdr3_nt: TGCGCCAGCAGCCAAGTCGGACTCCCCTACGAGCAGTACTTC
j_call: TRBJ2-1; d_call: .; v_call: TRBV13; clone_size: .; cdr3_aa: CASSPPTRPWDEQFF; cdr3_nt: TGTGCCAGCAGCCCTCCGACTAGACCCTGGGATGAGCAGTTCTTC
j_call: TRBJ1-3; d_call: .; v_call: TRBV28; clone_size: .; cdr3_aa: CASSLFAGGQSKGNTIYF; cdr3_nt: TGTGCCAGCAGTTTATTCGCGGGTGGTCAGTCAAAGGGAAACACCATATATTTT
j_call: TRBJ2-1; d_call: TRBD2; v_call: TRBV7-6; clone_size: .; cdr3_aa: CASSLARREGLYSSYNEQFF; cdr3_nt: TGTGCCAGCAGCTTAGCGCGCCGGGAGGGACTATATAGCTCCTACAATGAGCAGTTCTTC
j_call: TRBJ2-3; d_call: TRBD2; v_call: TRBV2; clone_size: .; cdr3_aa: CASSVVLAGPTDTQYF; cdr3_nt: TGTGCCAGCAGTGTAGTCCTAGCGGGACCCACAGATACGCAGTATTTT
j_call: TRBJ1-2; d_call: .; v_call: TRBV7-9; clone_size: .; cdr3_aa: CASSGAHPHGYTF; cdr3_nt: TGTGCCAGCAGCGGAGCCCATCCCCATGGCTACACCTTC
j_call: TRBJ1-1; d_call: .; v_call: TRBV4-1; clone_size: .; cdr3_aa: CASSPREGWETEAFF; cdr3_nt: TGCGCCAGCAGCCCCCGCGAAGGCTGGGAGACTGAAGCTTTCTTT
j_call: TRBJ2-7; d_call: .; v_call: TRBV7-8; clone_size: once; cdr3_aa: CASSPSRGVSYEQYF; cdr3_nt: TGTGCCAGCAGCCCTAGTAGAGGGGTCTCCTACGAGCAGTACTTC
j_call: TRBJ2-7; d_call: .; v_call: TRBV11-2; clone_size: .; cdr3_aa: CASSPRDTYEQYF; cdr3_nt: TGTGCCAGCAGCCCAAGGGACACCTACGAGCAGTACTTC
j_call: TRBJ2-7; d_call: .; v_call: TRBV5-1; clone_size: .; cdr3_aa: CASSLFTGSSYEQYF; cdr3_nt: TGCGCCAGCAGCTTGTTCACAGGGTCCTCCTACGAGCAGTACTTC
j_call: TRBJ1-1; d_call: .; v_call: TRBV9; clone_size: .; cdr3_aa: CASSVGRNTEAFF; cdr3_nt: TGTGCCAGCAGCGTCGGCAGGAACACTGAAGCTTTCTTT
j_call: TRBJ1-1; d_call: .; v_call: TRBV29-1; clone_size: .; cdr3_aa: CSAYPGGTEAFF; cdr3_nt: TGCAGCGCTTACCCCGGGGGCACTGAAGCTTTCTTT
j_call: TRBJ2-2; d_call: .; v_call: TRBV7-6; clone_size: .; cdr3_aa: CASSLVVASNTGELFF; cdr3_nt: TGTGCCAGCAGCTTAGTGGTAGCCTCTAACACCGGGGAGCTGTTTTTT
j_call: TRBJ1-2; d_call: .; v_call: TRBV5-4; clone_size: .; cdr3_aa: CASSLGWGNYGYTF; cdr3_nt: TGTGCCAGCAGCCTCGGGTGGGGGAACTATGGCTACACCTTC
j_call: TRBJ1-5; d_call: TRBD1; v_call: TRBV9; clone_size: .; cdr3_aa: CASSPGQGRQPQHF; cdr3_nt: TGTGCCAGCAGCCCCGGACAGGGTCGCCAGCCCCAGCATTTT
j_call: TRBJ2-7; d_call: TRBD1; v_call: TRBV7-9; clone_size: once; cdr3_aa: CASSFDRDYEQYF; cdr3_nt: TGTGCCAGCAGCTTTGACAGGGACTACGAGCAGTACTTC
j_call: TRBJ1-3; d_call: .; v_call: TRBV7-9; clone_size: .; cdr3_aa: CASSSADSYTIYF; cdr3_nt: TGTGCCAGCAGCTCAGCCGACAGTTACACCATATATTTT
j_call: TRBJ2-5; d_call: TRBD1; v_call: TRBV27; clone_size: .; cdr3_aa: CASSPDRVQETQYF; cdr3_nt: TGTGCCAGCAGTCCCGACAGGGTTCAAGAGACCCAGTACTTC
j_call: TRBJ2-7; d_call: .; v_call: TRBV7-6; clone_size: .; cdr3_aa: CASSLRSASYEQYF; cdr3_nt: TGTGCCAGCAGCTTACGGAGCGCCTCCTACGAGCAGTACTTC
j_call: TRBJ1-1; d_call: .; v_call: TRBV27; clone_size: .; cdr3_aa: CASSLRGRDTEAFF; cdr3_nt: TGTGCCAGCAGTTTAAGGGGCAGAGACACTGAAGCTTTCTTT
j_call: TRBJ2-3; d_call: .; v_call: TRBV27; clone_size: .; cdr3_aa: CASSPGTLRTDTQYF; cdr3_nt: TGTGCCAGCAGCCCCGGGACCTTGAGAACAGATACGCAGTATTTT
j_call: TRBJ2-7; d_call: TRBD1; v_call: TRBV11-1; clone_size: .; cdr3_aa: CASSFDRAHEQYF; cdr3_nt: TGTGCCAGCAGCTTTGACAGGGCCCACGAGCAGTACTTC
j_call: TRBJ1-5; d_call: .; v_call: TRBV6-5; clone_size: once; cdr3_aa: CASSYSGGNQPQHF; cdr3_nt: TGTGCCAGCAGTTACTCGGGCGGCAATCAGCCCCAGCATTTT
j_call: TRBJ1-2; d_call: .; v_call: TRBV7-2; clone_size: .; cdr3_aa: CASSLRGATF; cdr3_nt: TGTGCCAGCAGCCTGAGGGGGGCCACCTTC
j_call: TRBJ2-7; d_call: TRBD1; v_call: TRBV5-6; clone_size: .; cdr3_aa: CASSRQGAPYEQYF; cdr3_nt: TGTGCCAGCAGCCGCCAGGGGGCCCCCTACGAGCAGTACTTC
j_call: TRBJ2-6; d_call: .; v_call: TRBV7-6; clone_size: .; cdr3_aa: CASSWEASLYGANVLTF; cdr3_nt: TGTGCCAGCAGCTGGGAGGCCAGTCTTTATGGGGCCAACGTCCTGACTTTC